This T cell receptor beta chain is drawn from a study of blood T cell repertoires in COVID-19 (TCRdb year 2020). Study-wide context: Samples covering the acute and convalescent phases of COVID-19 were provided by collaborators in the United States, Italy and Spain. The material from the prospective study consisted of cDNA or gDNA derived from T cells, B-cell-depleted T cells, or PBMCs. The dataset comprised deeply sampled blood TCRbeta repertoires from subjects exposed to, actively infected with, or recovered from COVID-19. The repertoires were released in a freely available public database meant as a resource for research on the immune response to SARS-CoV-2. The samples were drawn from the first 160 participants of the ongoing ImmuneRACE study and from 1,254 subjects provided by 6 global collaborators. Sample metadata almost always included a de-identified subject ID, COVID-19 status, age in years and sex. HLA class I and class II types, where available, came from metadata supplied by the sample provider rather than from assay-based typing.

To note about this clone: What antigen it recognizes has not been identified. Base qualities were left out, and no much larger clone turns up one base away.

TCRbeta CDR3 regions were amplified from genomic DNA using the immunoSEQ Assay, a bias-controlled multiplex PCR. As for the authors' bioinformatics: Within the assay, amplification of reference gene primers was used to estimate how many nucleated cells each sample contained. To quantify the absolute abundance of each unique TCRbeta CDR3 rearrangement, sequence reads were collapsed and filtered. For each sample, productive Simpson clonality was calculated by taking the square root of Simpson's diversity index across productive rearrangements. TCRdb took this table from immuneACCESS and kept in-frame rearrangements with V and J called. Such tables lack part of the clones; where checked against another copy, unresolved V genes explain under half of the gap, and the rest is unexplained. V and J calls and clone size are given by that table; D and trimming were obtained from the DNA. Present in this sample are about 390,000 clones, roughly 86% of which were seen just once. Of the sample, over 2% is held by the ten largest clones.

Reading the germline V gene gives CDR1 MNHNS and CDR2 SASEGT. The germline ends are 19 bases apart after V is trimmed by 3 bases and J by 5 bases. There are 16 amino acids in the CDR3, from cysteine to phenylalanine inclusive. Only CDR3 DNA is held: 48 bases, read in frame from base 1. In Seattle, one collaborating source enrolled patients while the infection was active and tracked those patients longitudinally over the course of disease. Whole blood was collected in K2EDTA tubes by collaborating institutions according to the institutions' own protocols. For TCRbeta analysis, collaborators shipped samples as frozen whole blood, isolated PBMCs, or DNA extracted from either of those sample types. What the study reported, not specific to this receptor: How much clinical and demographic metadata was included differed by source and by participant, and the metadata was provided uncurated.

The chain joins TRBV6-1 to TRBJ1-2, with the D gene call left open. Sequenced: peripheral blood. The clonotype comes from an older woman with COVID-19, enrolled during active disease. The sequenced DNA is TGTGCCAGCAGTGAGGGCGTTGCAGAACACCCTTATGGCTACACCTTC. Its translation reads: CASSEGVAEHPYGYTF.